The clone carrying this T cell receptor beta chain has ten or more counts. The antigen is not known. This sample is drawn from a study of T cells in Graves' hyperthyroidism and ophthalmopathy. Findings and limits, study-wide: A median about 7 months before onset, the model predicted ophthalmopathy. Expanded thyroid clonotypes (above 0.001) were mostly also found in blood.

Used for diagnoses were clinical symptoms, serum thyroxine and TRAb, thyroid ultrasound and orbital computed tomography. Using over 8.5 ml of fresh peripheral blood, PBMCs were prepared. There were TCR beta CDR3 regions amplified from RNA transcripts. When the TCR CDR3 underwent first-round RT-PCR, the HTBI primer set was used. TCRdb re-called the multiplex PCR reads with MiXCR, one entry per CDR3 protein. The sample contains more than 300,000 distinct CDR3 sequences, approximately 18% of which appear only once. This CDR3 contains 16 residues. Germline CDR1 SGHTA, CDR2 FQGNSA. Trimming left V 3 bases short and J 4 bases short, with 17 bases between.

The sample consisted of blood. The sequence was collected from a woman in her 30s with Graves' hyperthyroidism that later progressed to Graves' ophthalmopathy. The rearrangement joins TRBV7-2 to TRBJ2-3; weak D call: TRBD2 (6 bases). The CDR3 coding sequence is TGTGCCAGCAGCTTTACTAGCACCTCCGCCGCAGATACGCAGTATTTT. This gives the protein CASSFTSTSAADTQYF.